This passage covers 9 T cell receptor beta chains from one sample sequenced in a study of cytotoxic CD8 clonotypes in ibrutinib-treated CLL. The table came from immunoSEQ multiplex PCR; TCRdb's copy has only in-frame clones and leaves some out. This table has 150,000 to 200,000 clones, around nine tenths appearing once. The sample consisted of PBMCs, taken at disease progression, from a patient treated with ibrutinib. These receptor sequences come from a human donor with chronic lymphocytic leukemia.

The V call is TRBV10-1, the J call TRBJ1-1; D is unclear. Between the trimmed V and J ends, which lost 4 bases and 1 base, there was a span of 7 bases. This CDR3 region has 13 residues. Germline lookup yields CDR1 WNHNN and CDR2 SYGVQD (reference sequence). CDR3 loop: CASSAQTNTEAFF. The CDR3 DNA reads TGCGCCAGCAGTGCCCAGACGAACACTGAAGCTTTCTTT.

The count of this clone is one. This chain uses TRBV2 with TRBJ2-4, with TRBD2 matching 15 bases. The junction had 8 bases not matched to a gene; V was cut back by 8 bases and J by 0 bases. The CDR3 spans 18 residues. Germline V gene data show CDR1 as SNHLY and CDR2 as FYNNEI. The CDR3 DNA reads as TGTGCCAGCGGGGGAGGACTAGCGGGAGGGCTAGCCAAAAACATTCAGTACTTC. It is translated as CASGGGLAGGLAKNIQYF.

This clone has only one observation. The chain uses TRBV5-1 and TRBJ2-3, with 10 positions matching TRBD1. Germline V gene data show CDR1 as SGHRS and CDR2 as YFSETQ. V gave up 2 bases and J gave up 2 bases; unmatched junction bases: 5. The CDR3 extends over 16 amino acids. CDR3 in DNA: TGCGCCAGCAGCTTTACCGGGACAGGGGTCACAGATACGCAGTATTTT. Amino acids: CASSFTGTGVTDTQYF.

This clone appeared a single time. The chain carries TRBV4-1 and TRBJ2-2; maybe TRBD2 (6 bases). Trimming cost V 1 base and J 5 bases, with 17 bases left between them. Germline CDR1 reads MGHRA; CDR2 reads YSYEKL. There are 17 residues in the CDR3. CDR3 coding DNA: TGCGCCAGCAGCCAAGTAGGTGGGGGGAGGAAGACCGGGGAGCTGTTTTTT. It encodes CASSQVGGGRKTGELFF.

The chain has TRBV7-2 and TRBJ2-2, with unresolved D. In germline, CDR1 is SGHTA, CDR2 FQGNSA. With 1 base removed from V and 4 bases from J, the gap between germline ends came to 13 bases. The CDR3 covers 16 residues. The CDR3 here is CASSLDRTRATGELFF. The DNA for the CDR3 is TGTGCCAGCAGCTTAGATCGGACCCGGGCCACCGGGGAGCTGTTTTTT. The full variable domain, completed using reference TRBV7-2 and TRBJ2-2, is GAGVSQSPSNKVTEKGKDVELRCDPISGHTALYWYRQSLGQGLEFLIYFQGNSAPDKSGLPSDRFSAERTGGSVSTLTIQRTQQEDSAVYLCASSLDRTRATGELFFGEGSRLTVL.

The chain joins TRBV28 to TRBJ2-4, with 7 bases identical to TRBD2. The CDR3 consists of 16 residues. Germline V lookup: CDR1 MDHEN, CDR2 SYDVKM. V lost 4 bases, J lost 10 bases, and 16 bases stayed unmatched. CDR3 sequence: CASSSSDFGAGRIQYF. The CDR3 region has the DNA TGTGCCAGCAGTTCCTCTGACTTTGGAGCGGGACGAATTCAGTACTTC. Full variable domain (missing parts from reference TRBV28 and TRBJ2-4): DVKVTQSSRYLVKRTGEKVFLECVQDMDHENMFWYRQDPGLGLRLIYFSYDVKMKEKGDIPEGYSVSREKKERFSLILESASTNQTSMYLCASSSSDFGAGRIQYFGAGTRLSVL.

This clone showed up just a few times. The J gene is TRBJ1-2, the V gene TRBV30, with D unresolved. V was cut by 2 bases and J by 0 bases, with 13 bases left in between. This CDR3 has 15 residues. CDR1 and CDR2 from the germline V gene are GTSNPN and SVGIG (reference sequence). For the CDR3, the DNA is TGTGCCTGGAGTCGCGGACGGGGAGCTAACTATGGCTACACCTTC. This translates into CAWSRGRGANYGYTF.

The rearrangement uses TRBV7-2 and TRBJ2-3, with TRBD2 matching over 10 bases. V gave up 1 base and J gave up 1 base; unmatched junction bases: 2. Germline V gene data show CDR1 as SGHTA and CDR2 as FQGNSA. CDR3 size: 16 residues. The CDR3 here is CASSLVGTSGTDTQYF. Here the CDR3 DNA reads TGTGCCAGCAGCTTAGTTGGGACTAGCGGCACAGATACGCAGTATTTT.

The chain uses TRBV29-1 and TRBJ2-2, with 10 bases fitting TRBD2. Trimming at V came to 2 bases and at J to 4 bases, leaving 1 base not matched to a gene. The CDR3 runs 14 residues. CDR1 SQVTM and CDR2 ANQGSEA come from the germline V gene. The CDR3 nucleotides read TGCAGCGTTGAACTAGCGGGAGCCACCGGGGAGCTGTTTTTT. It is translated as CSVELAGATGELFF.